The 17 T cell receptor beta chains presented below share a single source sample, sequenced in a study of Ad26.COV2.S vaccination and SARS-CoV-2 variants. The protocol was immunoSEQ multiplex PCR, while the TCRdb copy is restricted to in-frame clones and leaves out a portion. The sample includes hundreds of thousands of clones, roughly 90% of them seen just once. Treatment noted: roughly 20 received Ad26.COV2.S at low or high dose, single or two shots; 5 received placebo; per-sample allocation not given. Vaccine and placebo recipients were sampled on day 63 after the first injection. This specimen was peripheral blood, taken in a trial of Ad26.COV2.S vaccine versus placebo. The origin of the receptors is a person between 18 and 60 years old who received the Ad26.COV2.S COVID-19 vaccine or a placebo.

This clone came up a few times. V gene TRBV20-1 combines with J gene TRBJ2-3, with D uncertain. V was clipped by 3 bases and J by 6 bases, with 4 bases between them. The CDR3 extends over 10 amino acids. From germline, CDR1 is DFQATT and CDR2 SNEGSKA (reference sequence). The chain's CDR3 is CSASADTQYF. The CDR3 DNA reads TGCAGTGCTAGTGCCGATACGCAGTATTTT.

The chain carries TRBV29-1 and TRBJ2-4; TRBD2 is a possible D gene (6 bases). V lost 4 bases and J lost 16, with 17 bases in between. Germline V CDR1 and CDR2: SQVTM, ANQGSEA. The CDR3 consists of 11 residues. The CDR3, as DNA: TGCAGCGTTGTTAATGGGGCGGGATCCTACTTC. It yields the protein CSVVNGAGSYF.

The chain uses TRBV4-3 and TRBJ1-1; 7 bases fit TRBD1. The CDR3 runs to 17 residues. With 5 bases clipped from V and 4 bases from J, the junction kept 16 bases outside the gene matches. Germline V gives CDR1 LGHNA, CDR2 YSLEER. The CDR3, as DNA: TGCGCCAGCAGCAAGGGACAGTCGCGTTTGCCGAGCACTGAAGCTTTCTTT. The encoded protein is CASSKGQSRLPSTEAFF.

The chain is built from TRBV10-1 and TRBJ2-4; TRBD1 or TRBD2 may be the D gene (5 bases each). Germline CDR1 is WNHNN and CDR2 is SYGVQD (reference sequence). V shed 4 bases and J shed 7 bases, with 17 bases lying between them. The CDR3 covers 15 residues. The CDR3: CASSAQTSGANIQYF. The CDR3 nucleotides read TGCGCCAGCAGTGCTCAGACATCCGGGGCGAACATTCAGTACTTC.

The chain joins TRBV3-1 (or the pseudogene TRBV3-2) to TRBJ2-5; TRBD1 agrees at 7 bases. The CDR3 contains 16 residues. CDR1 is LGHDT, CDR2 YNNKEL, per germline (reference sequence). V was clipped by 2 bases and J by 5 bases; unmatched bases: 11. This CDR3 is CASSQPLTGRYETQYF. The CDR3 DNA sequence: TGTGCCAGCAGCCAACCCTTGACAGGGAGATACGAGACCCAGTACTTC.

This chain connects TRBV3-1 (or the pseudogene TRBV3-2) to TRBJ2-7, with D possibly matching TRBD2 (6 bases). Germline V gene sequence: CDR1 LGHDT, CDR2 YNNKEL (reference sequence). With 0 bases removed from V and 4 bases from J, the gap between germline ends came to 13 bases. The CDR3 length is 15 residues. DNA for the CDR3: TGTGCCAGCAGCCAAGATGTGACGGGAGTTTACGAGCAGTACTTC. This encodes CASSQDVTGVYEQYF.

This chain joins TRBV4-3 and TRBJ1-2; D gene ambiguous. CDR1 LGHNA and CDR2 YSLEER come from the germline V gene. This CDR3 has 13 residues. V dropped 2 bases and J dropped 0 bases, with 4 bases sitting between them. The CDR3 spells CASSQYPNYGYTF. For the CDR3, the DNA is TGCGCCAGCAGCCAATACCCTAACTATGGCTACACCTTC.

The rearrangement links TRBV6-2 or TRBV6-3 to TRBJ2-7; D gene unclear. V lost 5 bases and J lost 4, with 6 bases in between. Germline lookup yields CDR1 MNHEY and CDR2 SVGEGT. There are 11 residues in the CDR3. CDR3 sequence: CASSQEYEQYF. CDR3 nucleotide sequence: TGTGCCAGCAGTCAGGAATACGAGCAGTACTTC.

The chain links TRBV11-3 to TRBJ2-5; D gene unclear. Germline V gene lookup returns CDR1 SGHNT and CDR2 YENEEA. The V and J ends lost 11 bases and 4 bases respectively, with 11 bases between them. This CDR3 contains 11 residues. The CDR3 DNA is TGTGCCCACTGGTCCGGAGAGACCCAGTACTTC. The encoded protein is CAHWSGETQYF.

This chain uses TRBV5-1 with TRBJ1-6; 7 nucleotides agree with TRBD1. The CDR3 runs 16 residues. Germline V gene data show CDR1 as SGHRS and CDR2 as YFSETQ. V was clipped by 1 base and J by 3 bases; unmatched bases: 4. The chain's CDR3 is CASSLQGDSYNSPLHF. For the CDR3, the DNA is TGCGCCAGCAGCTTGCAGGGGGACAGCTATAATTCACCCCTCCACTTT. Together with reference TRBV5-1 and TRBJ1-6, the CDR3 gives the full variable domain: KAGVTQTPRYLIKTRGQQVTLSCSPISGHRSVSWYQQTPGQGLQFLFEYFSETQRNKGNFPGRFSGRQFSNSRSEMNVSTLELGDSALYLCASSLQGDSYNSPLHFGNGTRLTVT.

The chain employs TRBV5-8 and TRBJ1-2; D is unclear. The ends were cut back, 4 bases at V and 8 bases at J, with 24 bases in the middle. Germline V gene sequence: CDR1 SGHTS, CDR2 YDEGEE. The CDR3 is made up of 16 amino acids. The CDR3 sequence is CASSPPERAGLRGYTF. Here the CDR3 DNA reads TGTGCCAGCAGCCCCCCGGAGCGGGCAGGTTTGAGGGGCTACACCTTC.

The V and J genes are TRBV6-5 and TRBJ1-2; D may be TRBD1 (5 bases). Germline V gene data show CDR1 as MNHEY and CDR2 as SVGAGI. The CDR3 consists of 15 residues. V dropped 0 bases and J dropped 5 bases, with 13 bases sitting between them. CDR3 nucleotide sequence: TGTGCCAGCAGTTACTCCGGGACGGCGGGGTATGGCTACACCTTC. Translation gives CASSYSGTAGYGYTF.

The chain carries TRBV27 and TRBJ2-6, with D possibly being TRBD1 or TRBD2 (5 bases each). The CDR3 sequence is 14 residues long. Germline V gives CDR1 MNHEY, CDR2 SMNVEV (reference sequence). Trimming shortened V by 5 bases and J by 9 bases, and 14 bases separated the two germline ends. CDR3 nucleotides: TGTGCCAGCAGTCGCCCCGGGACGGACAACGTCCTGACTTTC. Translated: CASSRPGTDNVLTF.

This chain joins TRBV9 and TRBJ2-5, with D perhaps TRBD1 (6 bases). V was clipped by 0 bases and J by 3 bases, with 12 bases between them. Germline lookup yields CDR1 SGDLS and CDR2 YYNGEE. This CDR3 contains 15 residues. The CDR3 protein is CASSVAPDRKETQYF. DNA for the CDR3: TGTGCCAGCAGCGTAGCCCCGGACAGAAAAGAGACCCAGTACTTC.

This chain connects TRBV6-2 or TRBV6-3 to TRBJ1-2; unclear D gene. V lost 4 bases and J 4 bases, leaving 13 bases between the germline ends. Germline V gene data show CDR1 as MNHEY and CDR2 as SVGEGT. The CDR3 totals 14 residues. CDR3 sequence: CASSWDSGAYGYTF. The CDR3 DNA reads TGTGCCAGCAGTTGGGATTCGGGAGCCTATGGCTACACCTTC.

The J gene is TRBJ2-1, the V gene TRBV5-4, with D possibly TRBD1 on 6 matching bases. The CDR3 has 15 amino acids. V lost 3 bases and J lost 0, with 10 bases in between. Germline V gives CDR1 SGHNT, CDR2 YYREEE (reference sequence). The CDR3 reads CASSSGTSSYNEQFF. CDR3 coding DNA: TGTGCCAGCAGCTCCGGGACAAGCTCCTACAATGAGCAGTTCTTC. The whole variable domain, remainder taken from reference TRBV5-4 and TRBJ2-1, is ETGVTQSPTHLIKTRGQQVTLRCSSQSGHNTVSWYQQALGQGPQFIFQYYREEENGRGNFPPRFSGLQFPNYSSELNVNALELDDSALYLCASSSGTSSYNEQFFGPGTRLTVL.

V is TRBV9 and J is TRBJ1-2, with D unresolved. The CDR3 extends over 16 amino acids. Germline V gives CDR1 SGDLS, CDR2 YYNGEE. The V gene lost 2 bases and the J gene lost 1 base, with 15 bases spanning the gap. CDR3 in amino acids: CASSVGGLVGNYGYTF. In nucleotides, the CDR3 is TGTGCCAGCAGCGTTGGAGGTTTAGTTGGTAACTATGGCTACACCTTC.